This T cell receptor (beta chain) was recorded in a study of T cell repertoires in cytomegalovirus infection. Study-wide results and limits: Dominant in the ex vivo response were TCR beta clonotypes restricted by HLA-C and specific for CMV.

Concerning this clonotype: Its target is unknown.

CDR1 is MNHEY and CDR2 is SVGEGT in the germline V gene. Trimming took 4 bases from V and 0 from J, leaving 20 bases between them. The CDR3 is 18 amino acids. TCRdb reanalysed the reads using MiXCR and keeps one entry per CDR3 protein. The data contain over 250,000 distinct CDR3 sequences, about 23% of them singletons. Sequencing was carried out using PBMCs. The TCR originated in a human donor in good health (CMV status not recorded). Some clones in this sample may be carry-over from other donors' samples. The chain joins TRBV6-2 or TRBV6-3 to TRBJ2-3, with a possible D match to TRBD1 (6 bases). CDR3 sequence reads: CASSLNNREPSSTDTQYF. In DNA form, the CDR3 reads TGTGCCAGCAGTTTAAATAACAGGGAACCCTCTAGCACAGATACGCAGTATTTT.